These 22 T cell receptor beta chains were sequenced from one sample in a study of CD8 T cells in Susac syndrome (dated by TCRdb to the late 2010s). Library preparation employed the immunoSEQ multiplex PCR assay. RNA was extracted using the RNeasy kit, and roughly 0.5 to 1 ug of the RNA was reverse transcribed with random hexamers. TCRdb trimmed the raw reads at Q25, called clones with MiXCR and kept productive beta chains. Entries that share a CDR3 protein sequence are merged under the most common genes and DNA. The sample table lists 170,000 or so distinct CDR3 sequences, just under 95% of them with a count of one. Together, the top ten hold approximately 0.099% of the sample. The sample comprised CD4+ T cells from PBMCs. The receptors come from a human donor with Susac syndrome.

This chain connects TRBV15 to TRBJ2-3, with 10 bases fitting TRBD2. The CDR3 spans 15 residues. Germline V CDR1 and CDR2: LNHNV, YYDKDF (reference sequence). V shed 0 bases and J 3 bases; nucleotides not matched to a gene: 0. CDR3 DNA sequence: TGTGCCACCAGCAGAGAACTAGCGGGAACAGATACGCAGTATTTT. Protein product: CATSRELAGTDTQYF.

The V gene is TRBV6-5, the J gene TRBJ2-7; D perhaps matches TRBD2 (6 bases). Germline CDR1 reads MNHEY; CDR2 reads SVGAGI. The CDR3 covers 15 residues. V was trimmed by 0 bases and J by 0 bases, leaving 9 bases between them. The CDR3 spells CASSYSIGSSYEQYF. CDR3 DNA: TGTGCCAGCAGTTACTCGATCGGGAGCTCCTACGAGCAGTACTTC.

The V call is TRBV6-5, the J call TRBJ1-2; no firm D call. The ends were cut back, 0 bases at V and 8 bases at J, with 10 bases in the middle. CDR3 length: 13 amino acids. Germline V lookup: CDR1 MNHEY, CDR2 SVGAGI. CDR3 DNA: TGTGCCAGCAGTTACTCTGAGACGCGCGGCTACACCTTC. Residues: CASSYSETRGYTF.

The chain couples TRBV5-1 to TRBJ1-6; 7 positions agree with TRBD1. J gave up 7 bases and V 2 bases, and 3 bases lay outside the gene matches. The CDR3 runs to 14 residues. CDR1 and CDR2 (germline): SGHRS, YFSETQ. The CDR3 DNA is TGCGCCAGCAGCTTCGGGACAGAGAATTCACCCCTCCACTTT. Residues: CASSFGTENSPLHF.

The chain uses TRBV9 and TRBJ2-2; D possibly corresponds to TRBD1 (6 bases). The V and J ends lost 4 bases and 3 bases respectively, with 16 bases between them. The germline CDR1 and CDR2 sequences are SGDLS and YYNGEE. The CDR3 extends over 16 amino acids. The DNA for the CDR3 is TGTGCCAGCAGCCCCCGGGACATATACTACACCGGGGAGCTGTTTTTT. Its translation: CASSPRDIYYTGELFF.

This chain joins TRBV15 and TRBJ2-7, with D possibly TRBD1 on 5 matching bases. This CDR3 comprises 17 residues. V gave up 0 bases and J gave up 0 bases, with 15 bases separating them. Germline CDR1 LNHNV, CDR2 YYDKDF (reference sequence). The CDR3: CATSRDLDRFSSYEQYF. The DNA of the CDR3 is TGTGCCACCAGCAGAGACCTAGACAGATTTTCCTCCTACGAGCAGTACTTC.

The gene calls are TRBV6-6 and TRBJ2-1; D not resolved. The CDR3 is 14 amino acids. CDR1 and CDR2 (germline): MNHNY, SVGAGI (reference sequence). V was trimmed by 2 bases and J by 5 bases, leaving 10 bases between them. CDR3 protein: CASSYLGRNNEQFF. The CDR3 DNA sequence: TGTGCCAGCAGTTACCTCGGACGCAACAATGAGCAGTTCTTC.

The chain combines TRBV15 with TRBJ1-2; 7 nucleotides line up with TRBD1. Germline V gene data show CDR1 as LNHNV and CDR2 as YYDKDF (reference sequence). The CDR3 contains 14 residues. The V gene end was trimmed by 3 bases and the J gene end by 1 base; junction bases not matched to a gene: 2. The CDR3 nucleotides read TGTGCCACCAGCAGGACAGGGCGTAACTATGGCTACACCTTC. This sequence encodes CATSRTGRNYGYTF. Using reference TRBV15 and TRBJ1-2 for the parts outside the CDR3, the full variable domain is DAMVIQNPRYQVTQFGKPVTLSCSQTLNHNVMYWYQQKSSQAPKLLFHYYDKDFNNEADTPDNFQSRRPNTSFCFLDIRSPGLGDTAMYLCATSRTGRNYGYTFGSGTRLTVV.

J is TRBJ1-5 and V is TRBV20-1, with TRBD1 matching over 10 bases. CDR1 is DFQATT, CDR2 SNEGSKA, per germline (reference sequence). The CDR3 runs 14 residues. Unmatched junction bases numbered 7, after V lost 6 bases and J lost 5 bases. The CDR3 DNA sequence: TGCAGTGCGAAAAGGGGGACAGGGGATCAGCCCCAGCATTTT. It translates to CSAKRGTGDQPQHF.

This chain links TRBV7-7 with TRBJ2-5, with 8 bases that match TRBD2. V shed 5 bases, J shed 4 bases, and the junction held 9 bases outside the gene matches. Germline V gives CDR1 SSHAT, CDR2 FNYEAQ (reference sequence). This CDR3 region has 15 residues. CDR3 nucleotides: TGTGCCAGCAGCCAGCTCGGCGGGGGGCTAGAGACCCAGTACTTC. Translated, it gives CASSQLGGGLETQYF.

This clonotype was counted a few times. The genes are TRBV6-1 and TRBJ2-5, with TRBD1 as a possible D gene (5 bases). Germline assignment: CDR1 MNHNS and CDR2 SASEGT. The CDR3 loop spans 13 amino acids. V shed 6 bases and J shed 1 base, with 9 bases lying between them. CDR3 sequence: CASSSGIQETQYF. CDR3 bases: TGTGCCAGCAGCTCAGGGATCCAAGAGACCCAGTACTTC.

V and J are TRBV30 and TRBJ2-1; D is undetermined. The germline V and J ends were trimmed by 1 base and 2 bases, with 6 bases remaining between them. Germline-derived CDR1 and CDR2 are GTSNPN and SVGIG (reference sequence). This CDR3 is 13 amino acids long. The DNA of the CDR3 is TGTGCCTGGAGTGGCAGTACCTACAATGAGCAGTTCTTC. It codes for CAWSGSTYNEQFF.

The chain uses TRBV4-3 and TRBJ2-3; no firm D call. The ends were cut back, 0 bases at V and 0 bases at J, with 13 bases in the middle. Germline loops: CDR1 LGHNA, CDR2 YSLEER. This CDR3 comprises 17 residues. The CDR3 here is CASSQDGRSPSTDTQYF. The CDR3 DNA sequence: TGCGCCAGCAGCCAAGATGGGCGGTCACCTAGCACAGATACGCAGTATTTT.

The genes are TRBV30 and TRBJ1-1; D is unresolved. This CDR3 contains 12 residues. V dropped 7 bases and J dropped 0 bases, with 9 bases sitting between them. Germline CDR1 and CDR2: GTSNPN and SVGIG (reference sequence). CDR3: CAFQNMNTEAFF. In DNA, the CDR3 is TGTGCCTTCCAAAACATGAACACTGAAGCTTTCTTT.

The chain recombines TRBV2 with TRBJ2-7; tentatively, D is TRBD1 (5 bases). Trimming took 5 bases from V and 0 from J, leaving 14 bases between them. This CDR3 comprises 15 residues. Germline lookup yields CDR1 SNHLY and CDR2 FYNNEI. The CDR3 protein is CASSPRTLSSYEQYF. CDR3 nucleotide sequence: TGTGCCAGCAGTCCTAGGACACTGAGCTCCTACGAGCAGTACTTC.

This clonotype showed up just once. The CDR3: CSARSGRSSYEQYF. The CDR3 nucleotides are TGCAGTGCTCGCAGCGGGAGATCGTCCTACGAGCAGTACTTC. The V gene is TRBV20-1, the J gene TRBJ2-7; the match to TRBD2 covers 8 bases. Germline V gives CDR1 DFQATT, CDR2 SNEGSKA (reference sequence). V lost 5 bases and J lost 1; bases outside the gene matches: 7. The CDR3 covers 14 residues.

J is TRBJ2-7 and V is TRBV5-1; tentative D call: TRBD2 (7 bases). V was clipped by 4 bases and J by 1 base, with 9 bases between them. The germline CDR1 and CDR2 sequences are SGHRS and YFSETQ. There are 13 residues in the CDR3. The CDR3 loop reads CASSGGASYEQYF. The CDR3 DNA sequence: TGCGCCAGCAGCGGGGGGGCATCCTACGAGCAGTACTTC.

The V gene is TRBV29-1, the J gene TRBJ2-7, with 12 nucleotides matching TRBD2. This CDR3 spans 16 amino acids. The J segment lost 0 bases and the V segment lost 6 bases, leaving 9 bases of the junction unmatched. Germline lookup yields CDR1 SQVTM and CDR2 ANQGSEA. CDR3 bases: TGCAGCGTCGCCGGACTAGCGGGGAGGATCTCCTACGAGCAGTACTTC. Amino acids: CSVAGLAGRISYEQYF.

The V call is TRBV7-8, the J call TRBJ1-5, with no clear D. V gave up 5 bases and J gave up 7 bases, with 9 bases separating them. The CDR3 has 12 residues. Germline V gene data show CDR1 as SGHVS and CDR2 as FQNEAQ. Written as DNA, the CDR3 is TGTGCCAGCAGCACACTAATACAGCCCCAGCATTTT. It is translated as CASSTLIQPQHF.

The rearrangement links TRBV12-3 or TRBV12-4 to TRBJ2-1; 11 bases align to TRBD2. The trim removed 7 bases at V and 5 bases at J, leaving 7 bases unmatched. CDR3 length: 15 residues. CDR3: CASKQLAGVDNEQFF. CDR3 nucleotides: TGTGCCAGCAAGCAACTAGCGGGAGTAGACAATGAGCAGTTCTTC.

V and J are TRBV6-1 and TRBJ1-2; D gene unclear. Germline CDR1 reads MNHNS; CDR2 reads SASEGT. The CDR3 extends over 13 amino acids. V was shortened by 4 bases and J by 0 bases, with 6 bases between the two germline ends. The CDR3 protein is CASSVPTNYGYTF. Here the CDR3 DNA reads TGTGCCAGCAGTGTACCTACTAACTATGGCTACACCTTC.

The J gene is TRBJ2-7, the V gene TRBV6-1, with D possibly matching TRBD2 (6 bases). Germline-derived CDR1 and CDR2 are MNHNS and SASEGT. This CDR3 spans 17 amino acids. V gave up 4 bases and J gave up 1 base, with 20 bases separating them. The CDR3 reads CASSGTWGGIRSYEQYF. CDR3 coding DNA: TGTGCCAGCAGTGGGACCTGGGGAGGAATAAGGTCCTACGAGCAGTACTTC.